This record looks at one T cell receptor beta chain sequence and its context. The antigen remains undetermined. Per germline, CDR1 MGHRA and CDR2 YSYEKL. V was pared by 4 bases and J by 5 bases, with 17 bases between. The CDR3 totals 15 residues. This specimen comes from a study of cytomegalovirus exposure and HLA in healthy donors. General study points: Productive status was seen about 87% or about 30% of the time for most TCR beta V segments in an earlier analysis.

PCR amplification relied on 60 Vbeta primers (plus 13 Jbeta primers). The method was immunoSEQ multiplex PCR; TCRdb's version includes in-frame clones alone and lacks a portion of them. The data show 35,000 to 40,000 clones, 70% to 85% seen once. Sequences were obtained from PBMCs. The sequence was collected from a man aged 25-40 years in good health and CMV-seronegative. This rearrangement joins TRBV4-1 to TRBJ1-2; TRBD1 might be the D (6 bases). The CDR3 DNA reads TGCGCCAGCAGCCTCACTGAAGGGGGGGGGTATGGCTACACCTTC. It translates to CASSLTEGGGYGYTF.